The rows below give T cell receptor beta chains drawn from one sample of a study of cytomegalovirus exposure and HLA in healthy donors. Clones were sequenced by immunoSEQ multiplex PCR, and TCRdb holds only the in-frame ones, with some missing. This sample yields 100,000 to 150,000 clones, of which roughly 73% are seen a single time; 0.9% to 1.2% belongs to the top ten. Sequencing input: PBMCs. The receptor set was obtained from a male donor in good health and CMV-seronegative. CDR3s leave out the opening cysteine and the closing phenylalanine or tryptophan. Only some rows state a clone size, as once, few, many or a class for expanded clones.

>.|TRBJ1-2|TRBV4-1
ASSQAPLGGARYGYT
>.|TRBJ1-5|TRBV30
AWSVWQESNQPQH
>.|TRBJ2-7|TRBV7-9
ASSSGQGAREQY
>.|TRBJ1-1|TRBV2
ASRARQGNTEAF
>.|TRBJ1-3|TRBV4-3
ASSQDWDNSGNTIY
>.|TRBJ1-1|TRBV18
ASSPRGGNTEAF
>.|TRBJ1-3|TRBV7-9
ASSLGGVGSGNTIY
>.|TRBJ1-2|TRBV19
ASQNVLPRTDGYT
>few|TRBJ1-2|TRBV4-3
ASSQEYGGHGGYT
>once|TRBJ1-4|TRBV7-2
ASSLLGQGGEKLF
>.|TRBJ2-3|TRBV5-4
ASSLQGVESPSTDTQY
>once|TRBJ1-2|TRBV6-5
ASSYSWDLPNYGYA
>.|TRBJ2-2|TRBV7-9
ASSLGRNTGELF
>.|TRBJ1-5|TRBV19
ASSERQSNQPQH
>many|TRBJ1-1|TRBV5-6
ASSFYMDRGIEVGAF
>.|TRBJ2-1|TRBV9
ASSVRATSGSYNEQF
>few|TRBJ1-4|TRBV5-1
ASSPGHITTNEKLF
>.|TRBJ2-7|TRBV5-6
ASSLGDRGHHEQY
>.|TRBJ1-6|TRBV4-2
ASSQDSRVNSPLH
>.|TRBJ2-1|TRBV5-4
ASRVQIGDNEQF
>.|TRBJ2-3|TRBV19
ASSSLQGSRY
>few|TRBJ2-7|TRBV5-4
ASSSLYEQY
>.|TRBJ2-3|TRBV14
ASSPRPSGAGEQY
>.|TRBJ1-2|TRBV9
ASSEGQGAGYGYT
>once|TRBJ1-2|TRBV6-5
ASRLGRGNGYT
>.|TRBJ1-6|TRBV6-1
ASKSQGNSPLH
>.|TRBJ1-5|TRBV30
AWSGTVGGPQH
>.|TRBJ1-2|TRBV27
ASYSGNYGYT
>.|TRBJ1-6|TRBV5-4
ASSSPGQGRSSPLH
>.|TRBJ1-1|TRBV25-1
ASSEPTGRGEAF
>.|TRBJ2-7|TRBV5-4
ASSLGGLSYEQY
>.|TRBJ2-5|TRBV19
ASSPQGGETQY
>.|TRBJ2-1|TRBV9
ASSPSGTSSSYNEQF
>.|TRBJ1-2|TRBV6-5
ASSRQGAGYT
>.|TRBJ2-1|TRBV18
ASSPKPRDNEQF
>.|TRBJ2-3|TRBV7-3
ASSLGGRTDTQY
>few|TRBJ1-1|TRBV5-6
ASSLGAATEAF
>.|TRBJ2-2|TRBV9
ASSPLRGNTGELF
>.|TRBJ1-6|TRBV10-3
AISERGNNSPLH
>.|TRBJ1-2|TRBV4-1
ASSQWGLNRAWDDGYT
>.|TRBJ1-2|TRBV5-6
ASSLGQTPGYT
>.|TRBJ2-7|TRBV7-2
ASSLVRDSYEQY
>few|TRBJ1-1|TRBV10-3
AISESSGRLEAF
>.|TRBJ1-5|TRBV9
ASSRGGGDQPQH
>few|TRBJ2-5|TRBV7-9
ASSRERGPRPETQY
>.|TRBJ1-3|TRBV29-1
SVATGTGNTIY
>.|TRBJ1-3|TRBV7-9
ASSLEQGGGNTIY
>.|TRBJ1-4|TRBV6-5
ASRGQKTYEKLF
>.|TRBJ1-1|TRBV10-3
ATQATGNTEAF
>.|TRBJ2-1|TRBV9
ASSVRSSYNEQF
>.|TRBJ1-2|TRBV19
ASSINDKNYGYT
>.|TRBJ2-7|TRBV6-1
ASSLDSTYEQY
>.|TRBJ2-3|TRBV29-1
SVPLLAGGPGTQY
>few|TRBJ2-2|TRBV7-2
ASSLGPRAGTGDTGELF
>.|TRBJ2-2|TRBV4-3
ASSQDTRAGELF
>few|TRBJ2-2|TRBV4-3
ASSQEDRYTGELF
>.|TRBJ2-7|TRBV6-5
ASSYPTGGDYEQY
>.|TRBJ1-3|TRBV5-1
ASSPAGYSGNTIY
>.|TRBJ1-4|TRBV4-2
ASSRAGVGGNYEKLF
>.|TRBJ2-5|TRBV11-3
ASSLPSGGAKTQY